This T cell receptor (beta chain) was documented in a study of T cell responses to AZD1222 COVID-19 vaccine. Study-wide results and caveats: No repertoire was sampled before or during the peak T cell response, only after it. In a largely white British group with more females than males, clonal diversity was possibly underestimated.

Only one count was recorded for this clone. Its antigen is unknown. This CDR3 has 16 amino acids. V shed 0 bases, J shed 6 bases, and the junction held 10 bases outside the gene matches. Per germline, CDR1 SGHNT and CDR2 YYREEE (reference sequence). The table came from immunoSEQ multiplex PCR; TCRdb's copy has only in-frame clones and leaves some out. The table shows some 120,000 clones, with roughly nine tenths occurring only once. The genes are TRBV5-4 and TRBJ2-5; 8 bases align to TRBD1. Material: peripheral blood, obtained on day 0 of AZD1222 vaccination. This receptor was taken from an adult in good health. Written as DNA, the CDR3 is TGTGCCAGCAGCTTGGATCATGACAGGGGCAGGAAGACCCAGTACTTC. Translated: CASSLDHDRGRKTQYF. Complete variable domain (other parts from reference TRBV5-4 and TRBJ2-5): ETGVTQSPTHLIKTRGQQVTLRCSSQSGHNTVSWYQQALGQGPQFIFQYYREEENGRGNFPPRFSGLQFPNYSSELNVNALELDDSALYLCASSLDHDRGRKTQYFGPGTRLLVL.